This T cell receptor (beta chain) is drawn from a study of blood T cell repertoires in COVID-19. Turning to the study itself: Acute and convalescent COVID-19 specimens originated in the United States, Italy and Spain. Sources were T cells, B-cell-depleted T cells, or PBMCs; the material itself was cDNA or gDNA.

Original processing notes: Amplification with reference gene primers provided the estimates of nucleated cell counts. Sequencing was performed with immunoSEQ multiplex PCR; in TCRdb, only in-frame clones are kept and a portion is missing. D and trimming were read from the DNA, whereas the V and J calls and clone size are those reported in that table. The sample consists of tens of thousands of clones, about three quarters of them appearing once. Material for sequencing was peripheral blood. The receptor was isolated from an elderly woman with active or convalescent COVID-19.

This CDR3 reads CASSNRQVSNQPQHF. The CDR3 bases are TGTGCCAGCAGTAACAGACAGGTTAGCAATCAGCCCCAGCATTTT. This chain connects TRBV6-2 or TRBV6-3 to TRBJ1-5, with D possibly TRBD1 on 6 matching bases. The V and J ends lost 5 bases and 0 bases respectively, with 11 bases between them. The germline V gene has CDR1 MNHEY and CDR2 SVGEGT. The CDR3 contains 15 residues.